This T cell receptor beta chain originates from a study of regulatory T cells in long-lasting Graves disease. Study-wide points: Researchers reported studying only peripheral blood, not thyroid tissue. In persistent patients, shared public clonotypes (more than 2,500) outnumbered those in new patients (about 970).

Construction of the TCR beta libraries employed iRepertoire HTBI primers in conjunction with Arm-PCR of CDR3 regions. TCRdb used MiXCR to reprocess the multiplex PCR reads, holding one entry per CDR3 protein. The sample includes about 540,000 distinct CDR3 sequences, approximately 13% of them seen just once. The time point denotes: newly diagnosed GD, antithyroid drugs for less than 3 months. Following extraction of RNA from PBMCs, that RNA was used to make the TCR library. About this clonotype: Its specificity is not known.

J gave up 0 bases and V 0 bases, and 17 bases lay outside the gene matches. CDR1 and CDR2 (germline): SGHDT, YYEEEE. The CDR3 is 21 residues long. The sample also formed part of further work on T cells in Graves' hyperthyroidism and ophthalmopathy. Turning to that study: Patients between 18 and 65 years old had hyperthyroidism, newly diagnosed and lasting under 2 months. The HTBI set primed first-round TCR CDR3 RT-PCR.

The receptor was isolated from a young man with Graves disease. The chain joins TRBV5-6 to TRBJ2-3; 9 nucleotides agree with TRBD2. The sample here was peripheral blood mononuclear cells (PBMCs), taken at new diagnosis, from a patient treated with antithyroid drugs. The CDR3 bases are TGTGCCAGCAGCTTGGTCATCCCCCGGGCGGGAGGGACGATTAGCACAGATACGCAGTATTTT. This encodes CASSLVIPRAGGTISTDTQYF.